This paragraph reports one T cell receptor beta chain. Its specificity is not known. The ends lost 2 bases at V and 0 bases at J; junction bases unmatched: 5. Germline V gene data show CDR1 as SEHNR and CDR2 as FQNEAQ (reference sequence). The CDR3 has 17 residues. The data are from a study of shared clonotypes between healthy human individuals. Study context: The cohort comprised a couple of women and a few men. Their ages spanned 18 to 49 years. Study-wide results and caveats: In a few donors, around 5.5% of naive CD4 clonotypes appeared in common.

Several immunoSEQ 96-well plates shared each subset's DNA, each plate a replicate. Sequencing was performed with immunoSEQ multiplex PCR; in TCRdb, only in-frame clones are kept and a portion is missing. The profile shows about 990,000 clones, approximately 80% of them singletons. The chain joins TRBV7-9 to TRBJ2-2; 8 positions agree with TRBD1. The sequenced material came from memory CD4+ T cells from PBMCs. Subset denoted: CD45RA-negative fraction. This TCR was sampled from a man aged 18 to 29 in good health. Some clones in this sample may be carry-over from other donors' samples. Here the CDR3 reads CASSLFQGAANTGELFF. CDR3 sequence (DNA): TGTGCCAGCAGCTTATTCCAGGGGGCCGCGAACACCGGGGAGCTGTTTTTT.